This entry lists 21 T cell receptor beta chains sequenced from one sample in a study of T cells in Graves' hyperthyroidism and ophthalmopathy. Amplification targeted TCR beta CDR3 regions from RNA transcripts. During a first-round RT-PCR of the TCR CDR3, the HTBI primer set was used. A single record per CDR3 protein comes from TCRdb applying MiXCR to the multiplex PCR reads. The sample has roughly 700,000 distinct CDR3 sequences, approximately 14% seen once; the top ten hold roughly 10%. The sequenced sample consisted of blood. The receptor set was obtained from a woman younger than 30 with Graves' hyperthyroidism.

This clonotype occurred a few times. CDR3 nucleotide sequence: TGTGCCATCAGTGAATTGGTAGCGGGTGGTGATGAGCAGTTCTTC. This encodes CAISELVAGGDEQFF. The rearrangement joins TRBV10-3 to TRBJ2-1; TRBD2 matches at 7 bases. Per the germline V gene, CDR1 is ENHRY and CDR2 is SYGVKD. The V gene end was trimmed by 3 bases and the J gene end by 8 bases; junction bases not matched to a gene: 10. This CDR3 spans 15 amino acids.

This clonotype has just a few counts. Here the CDR3 DNA reads TGTGCCACCAGTGACTCCGGGCTCCTTAGTGAGTGGGATACGCAGTATTTT. It specifies CATSDSGLLSEWDTQYF. The chain joins TRBV24-1 to TRBJ2-3; D is undetermined. Germline loops: CDR1 KGHDR, CDR2 SFDVKD. This CDR3 contains 17 residues. Trimming pared 4 bases from V and 6 bases from J, leaving 22 bases between.

This clonotype showed up many times. The chain's CDR3 is CSAQIAGGADTQYF. CDR3 DNA: TGCAGTGCCCAGATAGCGGGAGGGGCAGATACGCAGTATTTT. The gene calls are TRBV20-1 and TRBJ2-3; 11 positions match TRBD2. V shed 6 bases, J shed 4 bases, and the junction held 6 bases outside the gene matches. Germline V lookup: CDR1 DFQATT, CDR2 SNEGSKA (reference sequence). The CDR3 is 14 amino acids.

This clonotype has at least ten counts. This rearrangement joins TRBV20-1 to TRBJ2-7; 14 bases are a match to TRBD2. This CDR3 comprises 11 residues. The V gene end was trimmed by 3 bases and the J gene end by 11 bases; junction bases not matched to a gene: 0. Germline V lookup: CDR1 DFQATT, CDR2 SNEGSKA (reference sequence). The CDR3 loop is CSARGLAGEYF. Written as DNA, the CDR3 is TGCAGTGCTAGGGGACTAGCGGGAGAGTACTTC.

This clonotype was detected only a few times. This chain links TRBV28 with TRBJ1-5, with D maybe TRBD1 (5 bases). CDR3 length: 14 residues. Germline V CDR1 and CDR2: MDHEN, SYDVKM. V was pared by 3 bases and J by 4 bases, with 10 bases between. CDR3 bases: TGTGCCAGCAGTTTGGCAGGGTTGAATCAGCCCCAGCATTTT. Its protein product is CASSLAGLNQPQHF.

This clonotype was observed at least ten times. This chain connects TRBV29-1 to TRBJ1-1; D uncertain. This CDR3 region has 11 residues. V lost 7 bases to trimming and J lost 6 bases, with 12 bases between them. Germline assignment: CDR1 SQVTM and CDR2 ANQGSEA. The CDR3: CSGVAGAEAFF. Here the CDR3 DNA reads TGCAGCGGGGTGGCAGGCGCTGAAGCTTTCTTT.

This clonotype was detected many times. The V call is TRBV2, the J call TRBJ2-1; either TRBD1 or TRBD2 may supply D (5 bases each). There are 14 residues in the CDR3. The germline gives CDR1 SNHLY, CDR2 FYNNEI. Trimming shortened V by 4 bases and J by 9 bases, and 16 bases separated the two germline ends. The CDR3 region has the DNA TGTGCCAGCAGTGGTAATGACGGGGCAGGTGAGCAGTTCTTC. Translated, it gives CASSGNDGAGEQFF.

This chain links TRBV28 with TRBJ2-2; D unresolved. The CDR3 is made up of 13 amino acids. V lost 4 bases and J 3 bases, leaving 6 bases between the germline ends. Germline lookup yields CDR1 MDHEN and CDR2 SYDVKM. The chain's CDR3 is CASSWPDTGELFF. The CDR3 coding sequence is TGTGCCAGCAGTTGGCCGGACACCGGGGAGCTGTTTTTT. The whole variable domain, filled in from reference TRBV28 and TRBJ2-2, reads DVKVTQSSRYLVKRTGEKVFLECVQDMDHENMFWYRQDPGLGLRLIYFSYDVKMKEKGDIPEGYSVSREKKERFSLILESASTNQTSMYLCASSWPDTGELFFGEGSRLTVL.

The table lists this clonotype with a few counts. As DNA, the CDR3 is TGCAGTGCTAGTTCCCACGTGGACTCTGCTAATTCACCCCTCCACTTT. It is translated as CSASSHVDSANSPLHF. The rearrangement uses TRBV20-1 and TRBJ1-6; D call uncertain. Germline loops: CDR1 DFQATT, CDR2 SNEGSKA (reference sequence). Trimming took 3 bases from V and 6 from J, leaving 18 bases between them. The CDR3 contains 16 residues.

This clonotype was counted at least ten times. The rearrangement joins TRBV10-2 to TRBJ2-2; D might be TRBD1 (6 bases). The V gene's germline CDR1 is WSHSY and CDR2 SAAADI. The V gene lost 6 bases and the J gene lost 0 bases, with 11 bases spanning the gap. The CDR3 has 15 amino acids. CDR3: CASRPQGANTGELFF. Written as DNA, the CDR3 is TGCGCCAGCAGGCCACAGGGTGCGAACACCGGGGAGCTGTTTTTT.

This clonotype occurred a few times. The CDR3 DNA follows: TGTGCCAGCAGCCTTCGGACTAGCGGGAGAGGTAATGAGCAGTACTTC. This gives the protein CASSLRTSGRGNEQYF. The V call is TRBV11-2, the J call TRBJ2-7, with 13 bases that match TRBD2. The CDR3 length is 16 residues. CDR1 and CDR2 (germline): SGHAT, FQNNGV. Unmatched junction bases numbered 11, after V lost 5 bases and J lost 7 bases.

The V gene is TRBV5-8, the J gene TRBJ1-1, with D possibly TRBD1 on 6 matching bases. The CDR3 is 15 residues long. Germline CDR1 reads SGHTS; CDR2 reads YDEGEE. V lost 3 bases, J lost 1 base, and 13 bases lay in between. CDR3 in DNA: TGTGCCAGCAGCTCGGGACAACCCCCGAACACTGAAGCTTTCTTT. This encodes CASSSGQPPNTEAFF. The entire variable domain, with the rest obtained from reference TRBV5-8 and TRBJ1-1, is as follows: EAGVTQSPTHLIKTRGQQATLRCSPISGHTSVYWYQQALGLGLQFLLWYDEGEERNRGNFPPRFSGRQFPNYSSELNVNALELEDSALYLCASSSGQPPNTEAFFGQGTRLTVV.

The CDR3, as DNA: TGTGCCAGTAGCACACTAGCGGGGGAGCAGTTCTTC. Residues: CASSTLAGEQFF. The V call is TRBV19, the J call TRBJ2-1, with 10 bases identical to TRBD2. V lost 6 bases and J lost 10; bases outside the gene matches: 3. The CDR3 has 12 residues. Germline lookup yields CDR1 LNHDA and CDR2 SQIVND (reference sequence).

This chain links TRBV29-1 with TRBJ2-5; D gene unclear. Germline loops: CDR1 SQVTM, CDR2 ANQGSEA. This CDR3 region has 11 residues. Trimming cost V 7 bases and J 7 bases, with 13 bases left between them. CDR3 sequence (DNA): TGCAGCGCCTGGACGCATCCGACCCAGTACTTC. It translates to CSAWTHPTQYF.

This clonotype was counted a few times. This chain connects TRBV27 to TRBJ1-1; D unresolved. Germline V CDR1 and CDR2: MNHEY, SMNVEV (reference sequence). The germline V and J ends were trimmed by 6 bases and 6 bases, with 17 bases remaining between them. The CDR3 sequence is 14 residues long. The CDR3 DNA reads TGTGCCAGCAGCAAACTAACCCACGAGGCTGAAGCTTTCTTT. This codes for CASSKLTHEAEAFF.

The chain has TRBV24-1 and TRBJ2-2, with TRBD2 matching 8 bases. Unmatched junction bases numbered 5, after V lost 4 bases and J lost 5 bases. CDR1 is KGHDR and CDR2 is SFDVKD in the germline V gene. CDR3 length: 15 residues. CDR3: CATSDPGGPTGELFF. The DNA of the CDR3 is TGTGCCACCAGTGACCCGGGAGGGCCTACCGGGGAGCTGTTTTTT.

This chain connects TRBV6-4 to TRBJ2-3; D could derive from TRBD1 or TRBD2 (6 bases each). The CDR3 totals 15 residues. Germline V gives CDR1 MRHNA, CDR2 SNTAGT. V dropped 2 bases and J dropped 2 bases, with 11 bases sitting between them. CDR3 nucleotide sequence: TGTGCCAGCAGTGACCGGGGGCAAAACACAGATACGCAGTATTTT. Translating it yields CASSDRGQNTDTQYF.

The table lists this clonotype with many counts. This chain links TRBV7-2 with TRBJ2-1, with 8 nucleotides matching TRBD1. The CDR3 sequence is 12 residues long. V lost 5 bases, J lost 12 bases, and 6 bases stayed unmatched. Germline assignment: CDR1 SGHTA and CDR2 FQGNSA. CDR3 residues: CASSLPGGRQFF. The DNA of the CDR3 is TGTGCCAGCAGCCTCCCAGGGGGCAGGCAGTTCTTC.

This clonotype was found many times. The chain's CDR3 is CASSSTSRGGVTEAFF. The DNA of the CDR3 is TGTGCCAGCAGTTCGACAAGTAGGGGTGGCGTCACTGAAGCTTTCTTT. This chain joins TRBV28 and TRBJ1-1, with D perhaps TRBD1 (5 bases). Trimming pared 4 bases from V and 4 bases from J, leaving 19 bases between. The CDR3 extends over 16 amino acids. The V gene's germline CDR1 is MDHEN and CDR2 SYDVKM.

The V gene is TRBV19, the J gene TRBJ1-4; a possible D gene is TRBD1 (6 bases). Deletions cut 0 bases from V and 8 bases from J, with 13 bases between. CDR1 and CDR2 from the germline V gene are LNHDA and SQIVND (reference sequence). This CDR3 has 15 amino acids. The CDR3 sequence is CASSIDGGGGEKLFF. In nucleotides, the CDR3 is TGTGCCAGTAGTATAGATGGGGGCGGCGGCGAAAAACTGTTTTTT.

As DNA, the CDR3 is TGTGCCAGCAGCCCTCTGGGCGGGAGTTCCTGGGGGCAGTTCTTC. It is translated as CASSPLGGSSWGQFF. The genes are TRBV7-3 and TRBJ2-1; 7 bases map to TRBD2. This CDR3 has 15 residues. Germline loops: CDR1 SGHTA, CDR2 FQGTGA. V lost 5 bases, J lost 12 bases, and 16 bases stayed unmatched.